These T cell receptor beta chains were read from a single sample in a study of patients and donors after allogeneic stem cell transplantation. TCRdb itself ran the RT-PCR reads through MiXCR, one entry per CDR3 protein. The table records hundreds of thousands of distinct CDR3 sequences, more than 35% of them present only once. The sequenced sample was blood, either unsorted or a sorted T cell fraction (not recorded which). These receptors were taken from a human donor who was either an allogeneic HSCT recipient or a stem cell or donor lymphocyte infusion donor (not recorded which). It is not recorded whose cells these are; they may come from a transplant donor. Each CDR3 is given with its conserved first and last residue. The D gene is left open where the match is weak. Only part of the rows carry a size: once, few, many, or a class if the clone is expanded.

D	V	size	J	CDR3	DNA
-	TRBV29-1	-	TRBJ1-2	CSVELVNYGYTF	TGCAGCGTTGAACTAGTTAACTATGGCTACACCTTC
-	TRBV5-1	few	TRBJ1-1	CASSLPAGTEAFF	TGCGCCAGCAGCTTGCCGGCGGGAACTGAAGCTTTCTTT
-	TRBV20-1	few	TRBJ1-1	CSAIRMNTEAFF	TGCAGTGCAATAAGGATGAACACTGAAGCTTTCTTT
TRBD2	TRBV2	few	TRBJ2-1	CASTKSRGGGEQFF	TGTGCCAGCACGAAGTCCCGGGGGGGCGGTGAGCAGTTCTTC
-	TRBV7-8	-	TRBJ2-3	CASSLGSSGLPYWGDTQYF	TGTGCCAGCAGCCTAGGGAGTTCGGGACTCCCCTATTGGGGAGATACGCAGTATTTT
TRBD1	TRBV5-1	few	TRBJ1-2	CASSTPQGAYGYTF	TGCGCCAGCAGCACCCCACAGGGGGCCTATGGCTACACCTTC
-	TRBV5-5	-	TRBJ1-4	CASSLGQGAYEKLFF	TGTGCCAGCAGCTTGGGTCAGGGAGCGTACGAAAAACTGTTTTTT
-	TRBV20-1	-	TRBJ2-3	CSARDGVEYTQYF	TGCAGTGCTAGAGATGGAGTGGAATATACGCAGTATTTT
-	TRBV28	-	TRBJ2-7	CASRSYQYEQYF	TGTGCCAGCCGCTCTTACCAGTACGAGCAGTACTTC
-	TRBV4-3	-	TRBJ2-3	CASSQVIADTQYF	TGCGCCAGCAGCCAAGTTATCGCAGATACGCAGTATTTT
TRBD1	TRBV3-1	many	TRBJ1-6	CASRGQGNSPLHF	TGTGCCAGCAGGGGACAGGGGAATTCACCCCTCCACTTT
-	TRBV20-1	few	TRBJ1-1	CSAYSGGGNTEAFF	TGCAGTGCTTACTCTGGGGGCGGGAACACTGAAGCTTTCTTT
TRBD1	TRBV6-6	-	TRBJ2-3	CASSYPGQGTDTQYF	TGTGCCAGCAGTTACCCAGGACAGGGCACAGATACGCAGTATTTT
TRBD1	TRBV12-3/TRBV12-4	-	TRBJ2-7	CASRSRGTGAYEQYF	TGTGCCAGCAGATCCAGGGGGACAGGGGCCTACGAGCAGTACTTC
-	TRBV19	-	TRBJ1-1	CASSIDQRADAFF	TGTGCCAGTAGTATAGACCAACGAGCGGACGCTTTCTTT
-	TRBV15	-	TRBJ1-3	CATSRAPFAFGNTIYF	TGTGCCACCAGCAGAGCCCCGTTCGCTTTTGGAAACACCATATATTTT
TRBD2	TRBV7-9	many	TRBJ2-7	CASSSPGLAVSEQYF	TGTGCCAGCAGCTCCCCTGGACTAGCAGTCTCCGAGCAGTACTTC
TRBD1	TRBV6-6	-	TRBJ1-3	CASSAPGQAISSGNTIYF	TGTGCCAGCAGTGCTCCGGGACAGGCTATTAGCTCTGGAAACACCATATATTTT
-	TRBV20-1	few	TRBJ1-5	CSGRREWDQPQHF	TGCAGTGGCCGGCGGGAGTGGGATCAGCCCCAGCATTTT
TRBD1	TRBV2	-	TRBJ2-3	CASSGTDRGVHETQYF	TGTGCCAGCAGTGGCACTGACAGGGGAGTTCATGAGACGCAGTATTTT
TRBD2	TRBV25-1	-	TRBJ2-3	CASSDFKTSGLDTQYF	TGTGCCAGCAGTGATTTTAAGACTAGCGGGCTAGATACGCAGTATTTT
-	TRBV7-8	-	TRBJ2-3	CASSLIGDTQYF	TGTGCCAGCAGCTTAATAGGGGATACGCAGTATTTT
TRBD1	TRBV5-1	few	TRBJ2-5	CASSEGQPQETQYF	TGCGCCAGCAGCGAGGGACAGCCGCAAGAGACCCAGTACTTC